This T cell receptor (beta chain) was captured by sequencing in a study of blood T cell repertoires in COVID-19. The overall study: Both acute and convalescent COVID-19 samples were obtained from the United States, Italy and Spain. Sources were T cells, B-cell-depleted T cells, or PBMCs; the material itself was cDNA or gDNA.

The CDR3 sequence is 16 residues long. Per the germline V gene, CDR1 is SGHRS and CDR2 is YFSETQ. V was clipped by 2 bases and J by 5 bases; unmatched bases: 11. This clone turned up a few times. Assay: immunoSEQ multiplex PCR; the TCRdb copy retains only in-frame clones and omits some. The data show about 52,000 clones, with 82% seen just once and approximately 10% held by the top ten. The sequence was obtained from a man older than 75 with COVID-19, enrolled during active disease. The source material was peripheral blood. V usage is TRBV5-1 and J usage is TRBJ2-7; 9 bases fit TRBD2. CDR3 loop: CASSLWRGGRLNEQYF. CDR3 DNA: TGCGCCAGCAGCTTATGGCGGGGGGGCCGATTGAACGAGCAGTACTTC.